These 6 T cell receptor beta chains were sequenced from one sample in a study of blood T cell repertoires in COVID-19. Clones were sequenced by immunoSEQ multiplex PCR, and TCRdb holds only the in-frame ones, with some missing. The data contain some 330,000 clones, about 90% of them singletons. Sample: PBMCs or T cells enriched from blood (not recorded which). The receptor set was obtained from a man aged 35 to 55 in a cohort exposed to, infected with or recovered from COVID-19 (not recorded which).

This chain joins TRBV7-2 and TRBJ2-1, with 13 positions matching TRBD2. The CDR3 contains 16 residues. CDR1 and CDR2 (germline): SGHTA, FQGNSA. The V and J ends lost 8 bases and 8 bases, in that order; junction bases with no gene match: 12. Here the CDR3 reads CASGIGLAGVLDEQFF. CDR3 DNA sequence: TGTGCCAGCGGAATCGGACTAGCGGGAGTATTAGATGAGCAGTTCTTC.

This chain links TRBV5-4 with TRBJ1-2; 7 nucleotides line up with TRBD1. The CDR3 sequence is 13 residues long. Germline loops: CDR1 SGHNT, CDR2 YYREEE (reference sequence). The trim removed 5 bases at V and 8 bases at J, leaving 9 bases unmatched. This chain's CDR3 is CASSPGQVSGYTF. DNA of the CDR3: TGTGCCAGCAGTCCCGGACAGGTGAGCGGCTACACCTTC. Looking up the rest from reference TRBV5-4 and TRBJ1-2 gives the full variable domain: ETGVTQSPTHLIKTRGQQVTLRCSSQSGHNTVSWYQQALGQGPQFIFQYYREEENGRGNFPPRFSGLQFPNYSSELNVNALELDDSALYLCASSPGQVSGYTFGSGTRLTVV.

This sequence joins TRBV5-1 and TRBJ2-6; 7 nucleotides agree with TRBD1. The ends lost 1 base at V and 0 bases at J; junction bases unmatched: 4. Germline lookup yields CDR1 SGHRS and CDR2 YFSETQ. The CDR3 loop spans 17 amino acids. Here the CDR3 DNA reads TGCGCCAGCAGCTTGACAGGGGACGGCTCTGGGGCCAACGTCCTGACTTTC. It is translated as CASSLTGDGSGANVLTF.

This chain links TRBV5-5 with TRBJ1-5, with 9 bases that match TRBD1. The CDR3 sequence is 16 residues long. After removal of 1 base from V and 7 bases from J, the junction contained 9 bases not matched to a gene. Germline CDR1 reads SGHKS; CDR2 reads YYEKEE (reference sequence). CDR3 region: CASSLSYGQGQQPQHF. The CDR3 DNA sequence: TGTGCCAGCAGCTTGTCGTATGGACAGGGGCAACAGCCCCAGCATTTT.

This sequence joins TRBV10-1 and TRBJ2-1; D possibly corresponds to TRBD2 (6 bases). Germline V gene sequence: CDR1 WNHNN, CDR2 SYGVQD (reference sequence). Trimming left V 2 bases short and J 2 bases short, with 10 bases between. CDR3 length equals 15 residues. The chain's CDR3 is CASSERRDPYNEQFF. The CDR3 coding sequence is TGCGCCAGCAGTGAGAGGAGGGACCCCTACAATGAGCAGTTCTTC.

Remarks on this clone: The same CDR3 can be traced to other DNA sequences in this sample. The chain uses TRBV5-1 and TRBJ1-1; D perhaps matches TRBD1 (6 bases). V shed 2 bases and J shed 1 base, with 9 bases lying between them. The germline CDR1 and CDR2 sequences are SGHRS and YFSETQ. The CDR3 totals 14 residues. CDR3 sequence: CASSLGGGNTEAFF. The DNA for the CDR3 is TGCGCCAGCAGCTTAGGGGGGGGGAACACTGAAGCTTTCTTT.